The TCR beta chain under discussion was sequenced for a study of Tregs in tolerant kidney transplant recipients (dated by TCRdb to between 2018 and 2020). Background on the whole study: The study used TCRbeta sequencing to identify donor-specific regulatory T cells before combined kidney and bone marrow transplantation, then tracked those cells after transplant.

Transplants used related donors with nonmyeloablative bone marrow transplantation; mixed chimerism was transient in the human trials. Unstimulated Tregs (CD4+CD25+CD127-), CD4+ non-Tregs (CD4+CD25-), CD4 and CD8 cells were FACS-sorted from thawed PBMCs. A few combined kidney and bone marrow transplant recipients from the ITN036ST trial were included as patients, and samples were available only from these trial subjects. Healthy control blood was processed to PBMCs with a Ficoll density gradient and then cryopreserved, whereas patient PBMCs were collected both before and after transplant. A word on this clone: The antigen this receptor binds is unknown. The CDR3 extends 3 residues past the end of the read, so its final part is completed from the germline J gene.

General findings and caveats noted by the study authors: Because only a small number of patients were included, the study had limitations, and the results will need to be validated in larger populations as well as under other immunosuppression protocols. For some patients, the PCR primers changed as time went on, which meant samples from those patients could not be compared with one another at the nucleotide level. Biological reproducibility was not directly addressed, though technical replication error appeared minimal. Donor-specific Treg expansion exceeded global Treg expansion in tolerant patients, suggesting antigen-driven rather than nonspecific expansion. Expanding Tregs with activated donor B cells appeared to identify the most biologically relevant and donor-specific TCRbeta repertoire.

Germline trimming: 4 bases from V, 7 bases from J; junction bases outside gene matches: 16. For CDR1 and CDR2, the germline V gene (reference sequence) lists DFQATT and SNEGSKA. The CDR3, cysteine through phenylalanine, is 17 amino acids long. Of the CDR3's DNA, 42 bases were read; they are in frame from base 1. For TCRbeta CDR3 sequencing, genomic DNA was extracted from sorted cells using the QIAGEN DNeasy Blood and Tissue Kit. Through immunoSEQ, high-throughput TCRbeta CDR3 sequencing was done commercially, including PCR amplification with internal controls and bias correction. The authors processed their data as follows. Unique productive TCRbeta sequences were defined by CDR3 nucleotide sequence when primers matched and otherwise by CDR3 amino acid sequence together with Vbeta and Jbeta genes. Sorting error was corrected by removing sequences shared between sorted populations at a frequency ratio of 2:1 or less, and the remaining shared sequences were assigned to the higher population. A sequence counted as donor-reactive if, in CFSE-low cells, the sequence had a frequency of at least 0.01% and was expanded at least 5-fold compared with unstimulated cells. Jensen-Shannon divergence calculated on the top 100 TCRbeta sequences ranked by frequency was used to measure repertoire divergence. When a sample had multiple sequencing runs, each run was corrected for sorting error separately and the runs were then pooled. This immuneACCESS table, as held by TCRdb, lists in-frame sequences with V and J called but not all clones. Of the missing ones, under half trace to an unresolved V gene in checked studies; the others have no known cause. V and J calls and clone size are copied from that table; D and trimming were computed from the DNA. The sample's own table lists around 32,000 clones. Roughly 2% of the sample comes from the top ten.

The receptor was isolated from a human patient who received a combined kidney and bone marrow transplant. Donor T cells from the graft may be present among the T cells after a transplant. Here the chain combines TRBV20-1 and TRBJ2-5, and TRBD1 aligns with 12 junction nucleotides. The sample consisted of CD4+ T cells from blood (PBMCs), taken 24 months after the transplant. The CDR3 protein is CSAISPPGQGAEGTQYF. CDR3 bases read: TGCAGTGCTATATCACCTCCGGGACAGGGGGCTGAGGGGACC.